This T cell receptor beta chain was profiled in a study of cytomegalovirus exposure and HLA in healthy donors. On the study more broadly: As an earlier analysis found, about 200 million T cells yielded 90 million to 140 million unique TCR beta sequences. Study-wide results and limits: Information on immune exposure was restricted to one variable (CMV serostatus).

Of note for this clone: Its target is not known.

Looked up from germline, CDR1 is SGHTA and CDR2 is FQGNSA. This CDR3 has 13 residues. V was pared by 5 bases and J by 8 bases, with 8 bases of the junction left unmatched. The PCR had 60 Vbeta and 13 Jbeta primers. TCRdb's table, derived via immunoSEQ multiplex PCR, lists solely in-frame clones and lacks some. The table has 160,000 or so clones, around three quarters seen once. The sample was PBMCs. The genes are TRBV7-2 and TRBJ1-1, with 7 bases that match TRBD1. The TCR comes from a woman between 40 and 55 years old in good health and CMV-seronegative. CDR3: CASSLGGGREAFF. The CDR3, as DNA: TGTGCCAGCAGCCTAGGAGGGGGCCGAGAAGCTTTCTTT.